The source of this T cell receptor (beta chain) is a study of human T cells and chemical hapten exposure (dated by TCRdb to the early 2020s). Describing the broader study: For sensitization, 2% DPC in acetone was applied to a roughly 2 cm by roughly 2 cm area of upper inner arm skin. Twenty-nine alopecia patients provided blood for TCR sequencing at one to four time points (pre-sensitization, 2, 6 and 24 weeks). Patch tests used Finn chambers with 0.01% DPC on the upper back, scored after 6 days by International Contact Dermatitis Research Group standards. The libraries were sequenced as a pool, and the TCR yield per sample differed mostly because of small variations in library volumes within the pool. The study tracked peripheral blood TCR repertoire changes in vivo during primary and secondary sensitization to the hapten diphenylcyclopropenone (DPC) in alopecia patients. Patient blood was sampled pre-sensitization (week 0) and at 2, 6 and about 24 weeks after DPC sensitization. The mostly female patient cohort included alopecia areata with under or over 50% scalp involvement, alopecia totalis and alopecia universalis. Throughout the study period of roughly 24 weeks, patients also received therapeutic DPC doses to the scalp every week.

The label giving this sample's time point can be read as: patch test 1, 2 weeks after DPC sensitization. This specimen's treatment or condition label, interpreted: therapeutic diphenylcyclopropenone sensitization with weekly scalp DPC. Blood at each patch-test visit was drawn before the patch test was applied. Patients were eligible if aged 18 to 70, diagnosed with alopecia and judged suitable for DPC therapy, and pregnant patients were excluded. Total RNA was extracted from unfractionated whole blood that had been collected in Tempus Blood RNA tubes. This clonotype was detected a few times. Its antigen remains unidentified. Within one base of it there is no much larger clone, and no base qualities were kept. V is clipped by 7 bases and J by 5 bases, and the sequence between their germline boundaries is 20 bases long. Inclusive of the bounding cysteine and phenylalanine, the CDR3 is 15 residues long. Only the CDR3 portion is preserved as DNA: 45 bases, with reading frame beginning at the first base. Reading the germline V gene gives CDR1 MNHEY and CDR2 SVGAGI.

Library preparation was by RACE. Sequenced using a NextSeq 500. Library preparation attached unique molecular identifiers to individual cDNA molecules for quantitative, reproducible TCR counting. For every blood RNA sample, sequencing covered both the TCR alpha and TCR beta chains. For the original study's pipeline: A median of about 100,000 TCRs per sample was observed, with a range of about 20,000 to 750,000. The Decombinator software suite was used to annotate the V, J and CDR3 of the TCR reads. For PS versus PT1 abundance plots, all samples were subsampled to the same number of TCRs (28,000). Expanded TCRs were defined as absent before sensitization and observed at least eight times at the 2-week time point. The public reads were reprocessed in TCRdb via fastp at Q25 and MiXCR, keeping in-frame beta chains. Here each entry gathers all rows of one CDR3 protein and keeps the most common genes and DNA. The V and J calls reflect TCRdb's pipeline rather than the authors' work. The sample profile shows 95,000 or so distinct CDR3 sequences; 8% to 11% of them were found once. The biggest ten clones account for about 2% of the sample.

Points the paper makes about the study in general: Because every patient had alopecia, a presumed autoimmune disease, the patients' immune response might differ from that of healthy individuals. Patch test score correlated positively with the number of PT1 expanded TCRs, reaching significance at thresholds 8, 16 and 32 but not at 4. DPC sensitization did not change how many TCRs were above 1 in 1000 frequency, and no evidence was found of alterations in global repertoire structure. Compared with pre-sensitization or healthy control sets, expanded TCRs formed significantly more large CDR3 similarity clusters, which is consistent with antigen-driven responses. Repeated subsampling changed both the strength of the expansion versus patch-test correlation and the threshold at which that correlation became significant.

The sequencing here drew on whole blood, taken in connection with sensitization to the hapten diphenylcyclopropenone (DPC). The sequence derives from a man aged 35-49 years with alopecia areata. Some clones in this sample may be carry-over from other donors' samples. The rearranged chain carries TRBV6-5 and TRBJ1-1; TRBD1 might be the D gene, on 6 matching bases. The bases read TGTGCCAGCACCCCCAGCGGGGGCGCATATACTGAAGCTTTCTTT. This translates into CASTPSGGAYTEAFF.